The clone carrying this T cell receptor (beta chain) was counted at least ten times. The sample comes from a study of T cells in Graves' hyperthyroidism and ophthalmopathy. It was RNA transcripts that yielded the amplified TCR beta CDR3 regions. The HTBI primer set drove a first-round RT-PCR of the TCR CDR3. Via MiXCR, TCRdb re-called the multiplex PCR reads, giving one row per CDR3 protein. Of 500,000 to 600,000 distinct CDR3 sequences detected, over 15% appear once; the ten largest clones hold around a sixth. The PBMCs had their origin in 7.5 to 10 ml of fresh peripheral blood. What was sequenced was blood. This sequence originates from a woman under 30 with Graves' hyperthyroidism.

The CDR3 sequence is CASSQGGTGDLYQETQYF. The CDR3 DNA is TGTGCCAGCAGCCAAGGCGGGACAGGGGACCTGTACCAAGAGACCCAGTACTTC. The chain links TRBV3-1 to TRBJ2-5; 10 bases line up with TRBD1. V lost 1 base to trimming and J lost 0 bases; unmatched junction nucleotides: 8. Germline CDR1 and CDR2: LGHDT and YNNKEL (reference sequence). CDR3 length equals 18 residues.